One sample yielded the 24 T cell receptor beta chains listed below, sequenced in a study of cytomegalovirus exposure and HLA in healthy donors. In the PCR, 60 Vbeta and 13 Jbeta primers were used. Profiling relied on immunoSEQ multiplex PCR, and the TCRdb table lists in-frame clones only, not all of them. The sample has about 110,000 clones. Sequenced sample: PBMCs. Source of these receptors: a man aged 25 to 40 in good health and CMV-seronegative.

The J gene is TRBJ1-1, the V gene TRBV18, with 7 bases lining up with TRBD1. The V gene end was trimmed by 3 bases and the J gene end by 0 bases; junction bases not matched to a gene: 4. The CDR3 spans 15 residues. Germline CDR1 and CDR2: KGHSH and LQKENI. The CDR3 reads CASSPGDRMNTEAFF. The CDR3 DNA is TGTGCCAGCTCACCCGGGGACAGAATGAACACTGAAGCTTTCTTT. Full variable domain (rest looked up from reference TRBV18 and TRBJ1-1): NAGVMQNPRHLVRRRGQEARLRCSPMKGHSHVYWYRQLPEEGLKFMVYLQKENIIDESGMPKERFSAEFPKEGPSILRIQQVVRGDSAAYFCASSPGDRMNTEAFFGQGTRLTVV.

The CDR3 coding sequence is TGTGCCGCCCGGGGGGGCATGACAGATACGCAGTATTTT. Amino acid sequence: CAARGGMTDTQYF. The gene calls are TRBV10-3 and TRBJ2-3, with 8 bases matching TRBD2. Germline V CDR1 and CDR2: ENHRY, SYGVKD. The CDR3 consists of 13 residues. Trimming took 11 bases from V and 3 from J; bases not matched to a gene: 7.

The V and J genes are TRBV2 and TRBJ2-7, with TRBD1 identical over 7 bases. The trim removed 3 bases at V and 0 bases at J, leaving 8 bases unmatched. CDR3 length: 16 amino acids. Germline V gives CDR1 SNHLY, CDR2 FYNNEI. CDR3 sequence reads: CASSERDRANSYEQYF. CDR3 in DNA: TGTGCCAGCAGTGAGAGAGACAGGGCCAACTCCTACGAGCAGTACTTC.

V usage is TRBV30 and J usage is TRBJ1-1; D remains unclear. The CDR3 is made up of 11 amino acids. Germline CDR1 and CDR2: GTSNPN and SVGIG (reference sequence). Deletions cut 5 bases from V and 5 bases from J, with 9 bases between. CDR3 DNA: TGTGCCTGGGCCCTCGGGACTGAAGCTTTCTTT. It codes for CAWALGTEAFF.

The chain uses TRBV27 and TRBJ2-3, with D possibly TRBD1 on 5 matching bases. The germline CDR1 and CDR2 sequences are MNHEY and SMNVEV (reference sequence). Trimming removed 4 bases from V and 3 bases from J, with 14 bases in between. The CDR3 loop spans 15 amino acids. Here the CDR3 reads CASSYGLKGTDTQYF. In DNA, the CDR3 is TGTGCCAGCAGTTATGGCCTCAAGGGGACAGATACGCAGTATTTT.

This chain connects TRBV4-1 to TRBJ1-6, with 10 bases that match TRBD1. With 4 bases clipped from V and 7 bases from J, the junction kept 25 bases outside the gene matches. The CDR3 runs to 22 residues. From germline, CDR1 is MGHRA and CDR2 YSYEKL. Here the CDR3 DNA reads TGCGCCAGCAGCCTGTGGGACAGGGGAAGAAAGGGTCCACTCCGAGCAAATTCACCCCTCCACTTT. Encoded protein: CASSLWDRGRKGPLRANSPLHF.

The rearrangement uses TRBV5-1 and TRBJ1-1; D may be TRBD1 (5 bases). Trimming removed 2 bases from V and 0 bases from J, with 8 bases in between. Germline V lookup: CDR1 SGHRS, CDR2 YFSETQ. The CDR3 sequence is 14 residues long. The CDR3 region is CASSFGGLNTEAFF. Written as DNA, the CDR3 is TGCGCCAGCAGCTTCGGGGGTCTGAACACTGAAGCTTTCTTT.

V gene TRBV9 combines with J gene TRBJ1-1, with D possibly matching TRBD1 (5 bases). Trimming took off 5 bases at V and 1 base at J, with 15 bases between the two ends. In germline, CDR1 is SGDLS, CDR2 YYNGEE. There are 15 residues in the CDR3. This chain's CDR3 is CASSPYGGGNTEAFF. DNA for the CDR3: TGTGCCAGCAGTCCGTACGGGGGTGGGAACACTGAAGCTTTCTTT.

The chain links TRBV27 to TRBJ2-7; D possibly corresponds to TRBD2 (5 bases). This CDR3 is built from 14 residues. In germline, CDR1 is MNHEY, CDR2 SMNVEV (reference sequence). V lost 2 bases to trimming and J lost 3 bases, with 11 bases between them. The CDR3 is CASSLGREGYEQYF. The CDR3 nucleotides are TGTGCCAGCAGTTTAGGACGGGAAGGCTACGAGCAGTACTTC.

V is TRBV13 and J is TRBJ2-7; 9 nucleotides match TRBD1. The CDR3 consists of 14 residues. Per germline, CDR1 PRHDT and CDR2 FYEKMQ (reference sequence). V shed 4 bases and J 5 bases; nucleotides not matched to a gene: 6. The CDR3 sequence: CASSSGQGDDEQYF. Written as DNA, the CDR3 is TGTGCCAGCAGCTCGGGACAGGGTGATGACGAGCAGTACTTC.

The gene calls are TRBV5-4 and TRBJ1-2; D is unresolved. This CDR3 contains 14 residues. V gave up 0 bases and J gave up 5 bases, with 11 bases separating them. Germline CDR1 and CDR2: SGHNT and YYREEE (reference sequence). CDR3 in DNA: TGTGCCAGCAGCTTGGCCACCGACTTTTATGGCTACACCTTC. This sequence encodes CASSLATDFYGYTF.

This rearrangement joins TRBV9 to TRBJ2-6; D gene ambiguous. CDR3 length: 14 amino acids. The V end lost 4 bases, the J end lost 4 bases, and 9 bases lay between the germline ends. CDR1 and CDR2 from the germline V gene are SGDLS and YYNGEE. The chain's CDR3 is CASSRVRGANVLTF. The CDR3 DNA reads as TGTGCCAGCAGCCGGGTACGCGGGGCCAACGTCCTGACTTTC.

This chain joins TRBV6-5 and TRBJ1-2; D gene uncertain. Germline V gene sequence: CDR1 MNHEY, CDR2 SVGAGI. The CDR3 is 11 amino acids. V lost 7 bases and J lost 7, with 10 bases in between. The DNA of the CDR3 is TGTGCCAGCACCGACACCTTTGGCTACACCTTC. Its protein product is CASTDTFGYTF.

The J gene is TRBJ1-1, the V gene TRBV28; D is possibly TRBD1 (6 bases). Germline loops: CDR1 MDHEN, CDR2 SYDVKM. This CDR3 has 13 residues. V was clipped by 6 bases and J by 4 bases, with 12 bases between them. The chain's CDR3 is CASRSQGTTEAFF. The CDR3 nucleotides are TGTGCCAGCAGGTCTCAGGGGACCACTGAAGCTTTCTTT.

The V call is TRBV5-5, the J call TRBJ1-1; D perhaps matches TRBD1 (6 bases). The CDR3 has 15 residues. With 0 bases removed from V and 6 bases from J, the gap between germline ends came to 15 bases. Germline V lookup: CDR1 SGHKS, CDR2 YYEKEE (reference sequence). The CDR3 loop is CASSLGSNRAAEAFF. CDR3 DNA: TGTGCCAGCAGCTTGGGATCTAACAGGGCTGCTGAAGCTTTCTTT.

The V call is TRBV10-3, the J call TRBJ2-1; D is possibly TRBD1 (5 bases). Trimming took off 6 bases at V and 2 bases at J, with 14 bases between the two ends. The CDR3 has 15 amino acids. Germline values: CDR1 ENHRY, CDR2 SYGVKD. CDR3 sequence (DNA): TGTGCCATCAGAGAGGACACACAGGCCTACAATGAGCAGTTCTTC. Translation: CAIREDTQAYNEQFF.

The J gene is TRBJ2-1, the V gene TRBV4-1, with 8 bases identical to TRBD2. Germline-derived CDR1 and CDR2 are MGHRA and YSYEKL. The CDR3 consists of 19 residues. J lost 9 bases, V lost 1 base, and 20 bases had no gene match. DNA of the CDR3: TGCGCCAGCAGCCAAGGATTGATAGGCGGGGGGCTTGATATCGGTGAGCAGTTCTTC. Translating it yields CASSQGLIGGGLDIGEQFF.

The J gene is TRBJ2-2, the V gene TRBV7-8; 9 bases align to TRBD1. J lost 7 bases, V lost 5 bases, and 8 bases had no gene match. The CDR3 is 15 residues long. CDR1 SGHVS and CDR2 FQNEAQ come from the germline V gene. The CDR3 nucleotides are TGTGCCAGCAGCATGGACAGGGGATTCGGCGGGGAGCTGTTTTTT. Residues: CASSMDRGFGGELFF.

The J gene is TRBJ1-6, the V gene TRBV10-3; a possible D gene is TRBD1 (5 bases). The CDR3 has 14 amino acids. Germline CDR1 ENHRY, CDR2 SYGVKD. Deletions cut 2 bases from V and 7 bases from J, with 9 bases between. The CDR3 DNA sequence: TGTGCCATCAGTGAGACAGGACCGAATTCACCCCTCCACTTT. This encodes CAISETGPNSPLHF.

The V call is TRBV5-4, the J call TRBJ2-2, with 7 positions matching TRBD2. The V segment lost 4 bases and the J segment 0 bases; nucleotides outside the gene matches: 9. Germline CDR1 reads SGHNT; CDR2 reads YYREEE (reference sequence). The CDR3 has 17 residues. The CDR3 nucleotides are TGTGCCAGCAGCCGTCGGGACTACTTGTCGAACACCGGGGAGCTGTTTTTT. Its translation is CASSRRDYLSNTGELFF. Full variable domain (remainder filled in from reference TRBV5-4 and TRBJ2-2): ETGVTQSPTHLIKTRGQQVTLRCSSQSGHNTVSWYQQALGQGPQFIFQYYREEENGRGNFPPRFSGLQFPNYSSELNVNALELDDSALYLCASSRRDYLSNTGELFFGEGSRLTVL.

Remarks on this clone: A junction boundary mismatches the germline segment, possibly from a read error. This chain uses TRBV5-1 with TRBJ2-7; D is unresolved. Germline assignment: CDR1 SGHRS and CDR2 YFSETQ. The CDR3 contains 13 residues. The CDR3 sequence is CASSLGASSEQYF. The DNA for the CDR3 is TGCGCCAGCAGCTTGGGCGCCTCCTCCGAGCAGTACTTC.

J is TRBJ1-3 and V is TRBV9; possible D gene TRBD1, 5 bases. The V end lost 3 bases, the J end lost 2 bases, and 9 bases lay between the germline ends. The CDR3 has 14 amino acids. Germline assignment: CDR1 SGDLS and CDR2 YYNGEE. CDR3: CASSAGIAGNTIYF. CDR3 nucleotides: TGTGCCAGCAGCGCAGGGATCGCTGGAAACACCATATATTTT.

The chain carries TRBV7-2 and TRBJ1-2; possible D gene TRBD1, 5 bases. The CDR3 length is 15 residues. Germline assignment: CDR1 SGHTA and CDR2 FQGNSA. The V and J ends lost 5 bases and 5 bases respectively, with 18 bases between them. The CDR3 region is CASSPSFGGGYGYTF. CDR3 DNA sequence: TGTGCCAGCAGCCCCAGCTTTGGGGGGGGGTATGGCTACACCTTC.

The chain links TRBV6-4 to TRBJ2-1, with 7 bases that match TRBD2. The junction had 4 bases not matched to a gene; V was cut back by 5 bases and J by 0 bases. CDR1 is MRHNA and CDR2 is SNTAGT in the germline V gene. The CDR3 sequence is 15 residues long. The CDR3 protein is CASSSRGNSYNEQFF. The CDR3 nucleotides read TGTGCCAGCAGTTCGCGGGGGAACTCCTACAATGAGCAGTTCTTC.